The 9 T cell receptor beta chains in this list originate from one sample, sequenced in a study of Ad26.COV2.S vaccination and SARS-CoV-2 variants. Data came from immunoSEQ multiplex PCR; TCRdb stores just in-frame clones and leaves some out. The repertoire includes hundreds of thousands of clones, about 91% of them detected once, and 3.9% sits in the top ten. The source was peripheral blood, collected after recovery from COVID-19. All receptors derive from a human donor who had recovered from COVID-19.

This CDR3 is CATSGQGPPTEAFF. Here the CDR3 DNA reads TGTGCCACCTCGGGACAGGGCCCGCCCACTGAAGCTTTCTTT. The gene calls are TRBV19 and TRBJ1-1, with TRBD1 matching over 9 bases. V trimming: 10 bases; J trimming: 4 bases; junction bases outside the gene matches: 10. Germline assignment: CDR1 LNHDA and CDR2 SQIVND (reference sequence). This CDR3 has 14 residues.

The rearrangement links TRBV9 to TRBJ2-3, with no clear D. In germline, CDR1 is SGDLS, CDR2 YYNGEE. This CDR3 comprises 15 residues. V shed 4 bases and J shed 2 bases, with 14 bases lying between them. CDR3 sequence: CASSTYQRATDTQYF. CDR3 DNA: TGTGCCAGCAGCACATACCAACGGGCCACAGATACGCAGTATTTT.

This sequence joins TRBV9 and TRBJ1-2; D not resolved. The CDR3 contains 14 residues. The V gene lost 1 base and the J gene lost 1 base, with 8 bases spanning the gap. CDR1 is SGDLS, CDR2 YYNGEE, per germline. CDR3 sequence (DNA): TGTGCCAGCAGCGTAAATGGCGTTAACTATGGCTACACCTTC. Protein product: CASSVNGVNYGYTF. Looking up the rest from reference TRBV9 and TRBJ1-2 gives the full variable domain: DSGVTQTPKHLITATGQRVTLRCSPRSGDLSVYWYQQSLDQGLQFLIQYYNGEERAKGNILERFSAQQFPDLHSELNLSSLELGDSALYFCASSVNGVNYGYTFGSGTRLTVV.

This rearrangement joins TRBV9 to TRBJ2-3, with a possible D match to TRBD2 (5 bases). The CDR3 sequence is 15 residues long. Germline V gives CDR1 SGDLS, CDR2 YYNGEE. The V gene lost 0 bases and the J gene lost 1 base, with 9 bases spanning the gap. The CDR3 nucleotides are TGTGCCAGCAGCGTAGGGCTCGGGGGCACAGATACGCAGTATTTT. Amino acid sequence: CASSVGLGGTDTQYF.

The chain has TRBV19 and TRBJ2-1; D gene uncertain. Germline CDR1 LNHDA, CDR2 SQIVND (reference sequence). This CDR3 has 15 amino acids. V lost 3 bases to trimming and J lost 0 bases, with 9 bases between them. The CDR3 reads CASSINPVSYNEQFF. The CDR3 bases are TGTGCCAGTAGTATTAACCCGGTCTCCTACAATGAGCAGTTCTTC.

CDR3 sequence reads: CASSIPTSGKLDSTDTQYF. DNA for the CDR3: TGTGCCAGCAGCATACCGACTAGCGGGAAACTAGATAGCACAGATACGCAGTATTTT. The J gene is TRBJ2-3, the V gene TRBV5-4, with TRBD2 matching 11 bases. The V segment lost 4 bases and the J segment 0 bases; nucleotides outside the gene matches: 13. This CDR3 spans 19 amino acids. Germline V gives CDR1 SGHNT, CDR2 YYREEE (reference sequence).

The chain links TRBV15 to TRBJ2-7; the match to TRBD2 covers 10 bases. Germline-derived CDR1 and CDR2 are LNHNV and YYDKDF (reference sequence). After removal of 0 bases from V and 3 bases from J, the junction contained 2 bases not matched to a gene. This CDR3 comprises 15 residues. CDR3: CATSRDSSGGYEQYF. The CDR3 bases are TGTGCCACCAGCAGAGATTCTAGCGGGGGCTACGAGCAGTACTTC. The full variable domain, completed using reference TRBV15 and TRBJ2-7, is DAMVIQNPRYQVTQFGKPVTLSCSQTLNHNVMYWYQQKSSQAPKLLFHYYDKDFNNEADTPDNFQSRRPNTSFCFLDIRSPGLGDTAMYLCATSRDSSGGYEQYFGPGTRLTVT.

The genes are TRBV6-5 and TRBJ2-7; 8 positions match TRBD1. There are 15 residues in the CDR3. Trimming took 3 bases from V and 2 from J; bases not matched to a gene: 6. CDR1 is MNHEY and CDR2 is SVGAGI in the germline V gene. The chain's CDR3 is CASSYSGGTTYEQYF. The CDR3 bases are TGTGCCAGCAGTTATTCAGGGGGCACTACCTACGAGCAGTACTTC.

By share, this clone counts as large. Other DNA sequences of this sample code for an identical CDR3. This CDR3 reads CASSERGNGYTF. CDR3 DNA: TGTGCCAGCAGTGAGAGAGGGAATGGCTACACCTTC. The chain combines TRBV2 with TRBJ1-2; D gene unclear. The CDR3 length is 12 residues. Germline-derived CDR1 and CDR2 are SNHLY and FYNNEI. Trimming took 3 bases from V and 6 from J, leaving 8 bases between them.